Listed here are 14 T cell receptor beta chains from one sample, sequenced in a study of tumour-infiltrating T cells in Burkitt lymphoma. Generated by immunoSEQ multiplex PCR, the TCRdb table keeps only in-frame clones and is missing some. The data contain some 6,300 clones, 10% of them seen just once; the ten biggest clones take up approximately 2.3%. The sample consisted of tumor tissue. The receptors were sampled from a human donor with diffuse large B-cell lymphoma.

This clone has just a few counts. The chain links TRBV9 to TRBJ2-2; D is unclear. The CDR3 sequence is 15 residues long. In germline, CDR1 is SGDLS, CDR2 YYNGEE. V gave up 3 bases and J gave up 0 bases, with 9 bases separating them. The CDR3 DNA sequence: TGTGCCAGCAGCGGAAACAGCGCGAACACCGGGGAGCTGTTTTTT. This codes for CASSGNSANTGELFF.

V usage is TRBV19 and J usage is TRBJ1-2; D is ambiguous. CDR1 is LNHDA, CDR2 SQIVND, per germline (reference sequence). The CDR3 totals 15 residues. The V and J ends lost 4 bases and 6 bases respectively, with 18 bases between them. This chain's CDR3 is CASSKAALPGNGYTF. The CDR3 DNA follows: TGTGCCAGTAGTAAGGCCGCCCTGCCGGGTAATGGCTACACCTTC.

This clone came up a few times. The rearrangement uses TRBV7-9 and TRBJ1-1; D ambiguous. Germline V CDR1 and CDR2: SEHNR, FQNEAQ (reference sequence). The V and J ends lost 5 bases and 0 bases respectively, with 7 bases between them. This CDR3 is built from 13 residues. Written as DNA, the CDR3 is TGTGCCAGCAGCGCCTGGGTGAACACTGAAGCTTTCTTT. It is translated as CASSAWVNTEAFF.

This clone was picked up a small number of times. The CDR3 reads CASSLQAQGEPQHF. The CDR3 DNA is TGTGCCAGCTCACTCCAGGCCCAGGGTGAGCCCCAGCATTTT. The chain links TRBV18 to TRBJ1-5, with D possibly TRBD1 on 5 matching bases. Germline V CDR1 and CDR2: KGHSH, LQKENI. The CDR3 totals 14 residues. The V end lost 4 bases, the J end lost 8 bases, and 15 bases lay between the germline ends.

A few counts support this clone. Because it lacks the conserved phenylalanine or tryptophan at the end, this CDR3 is likely a read error. The chain carries TRBV5-5 and TRBJ1-4; D is ambiguous. The CDR3 is made up of 15 amino acids. From germline, CDR1 is SGHKS and CDR2 YYEKEE (reference sequence). Trimming stripped 1 base from V and 4 bases from J, with 11 bases between. The CDR3 DNA reads TGTGCCAGCAGCTTGCGGACGGACTATAATGAAAAACTGTTTTTA. It yields the protein CASSLRTDYNEKLFL.

This clone was detected only a few times. This rearrangement joins TRBV5-1 to TRBJ1-1, with D perhaps TRBD1 (6 bases). Germline assignment: CDR1 SGHRS and CDR2 YFSETQ. The CDR3 covers 13 residues. Trimming cost V 4 bases and J 1 base, with 8 bases left between them. CDR3 in DNA: TGCGCCAGCAGCCAGGGGCGGAACACTGAAGCTTTCTTT. Translating gives CASSQGRNTEAFF.

The chain links TRBV5-1 to TRBJ1-2, with D hard to call. Germline loops: CDR1 SGHRS, CDR2 YFSETQ. The CDR3 length is 14 residues. Trimming shortened V by 3 bases and J by 1 base, and 10 bases separated the two germline ends. The CDR3, as DNA: TGCGCCAGCAGCTGGACGGAGATTAACTATGGCTACACCTTC. Its protein product is CASSWTEINYGYTF.

In this sample, this clone turned up a few times. The genes are TRBV4-3 and TRBJ2-5; possible D gene TRBD1, 6 bases. The V and J ends lost 0 bases and 5 bases respectively, with 13 bases between them. Per the germline V gene, CDR1 is LGHNA and CDR2 is YSLEER. The CDR3 runs to 15 residues. CDR3 coding DNA: TGCGCCAGCAGCCAAGATCGGGGTGGGGGCGAGACCCAGTACTTC. The encoded protein is CASSQDRGGGETQYF.

The V call is TRBV6-1, the J call TRBJ1-3; no reliable D call. This CDR3 region has 13 residues. Germline V gene data show CDR1 as MNHNS and CDR2 as SASEGT. V shed 6 bases and J shed 0 bases, with 6 bases lying between them. The CDR3 loop reads CASRLDSGNTIYF. As DNA, the CDR3 is TGTGCCAGCAGACTCGACTCTGGAAACACCATATATTTT.

The chain links TRBV21-1 to TRBJ1-6. TRBV21-1 is a documented pseudogene. There are 14 residues in the CDR3. The CDR3 spells CASSSLPNNSPLHF. The CDR3 nucleotides are TGTGCCAGCAGCAGTCTACCAAACAATTCACCCCTCCACTTT.

The chain recombines TRBV4-1 with TRBJ1-5; D perhaps matches TRBD1 (6 bases). The CDR3 runs to 15 residues. V lost 5 bases and J lost 1, with 12 bases in between. CDR1 MGHRA and CDR2 YSYEKL come from the germline V gene. CDR3: CASSETGWSNQPQHF. The CDR3 nucleotides read TGCGCCAGCAGCGAAACAGGGTGGAGCAATCAGCCCCAGCATTTT.

There are a few counts of this clone. Here the CDR3 DNA reads TGTGCCAGCAGCAAAGGTGAGAATTCGGTCACTGAAGCTTTCTTT. Its translation: CASSKGENSVTEAFF. The chain has TRBV21-1 and TRBJ1-1. TRBV21-1 is a known pseudogene. The CDR3 loop spans 15 amino acids.

The V call is TRBV7-2, the J call TRBJ1-2; the D gene is possibly TRBD1 (5 bases). Germline assignment: CDR1 SGHTA and CDR2 FQGNSA. Trimming took 5 bases from V and 7 from J, leaving 14 bases between them. This CDR3 region has 13 residues. CDR3 nucleotide sequence: TGTGCCAGCAGCCCGATGGGGGGTCTTGGCTACACCTTC. It translates to CASSPMGGLGYTF.

Sample share makes this clone medium-sized. V usage is TRBV6-1 and J usage is TRBJ1-6; 7 bases align to TRBD1. The CDR3 length is 14 residues. V was pared by 4 bases and J by 8 bases, with 5 bases of the junction left unmatched. CDR1 is MNHNS, CDR2 SASEGT, per germline. CDR3 sequence: CASSGQGVHSPLHF. CDR3 DNA: TGTGCCAGCAGTGGACAGGGTGTGCATTCACCCCTCCACTTT.